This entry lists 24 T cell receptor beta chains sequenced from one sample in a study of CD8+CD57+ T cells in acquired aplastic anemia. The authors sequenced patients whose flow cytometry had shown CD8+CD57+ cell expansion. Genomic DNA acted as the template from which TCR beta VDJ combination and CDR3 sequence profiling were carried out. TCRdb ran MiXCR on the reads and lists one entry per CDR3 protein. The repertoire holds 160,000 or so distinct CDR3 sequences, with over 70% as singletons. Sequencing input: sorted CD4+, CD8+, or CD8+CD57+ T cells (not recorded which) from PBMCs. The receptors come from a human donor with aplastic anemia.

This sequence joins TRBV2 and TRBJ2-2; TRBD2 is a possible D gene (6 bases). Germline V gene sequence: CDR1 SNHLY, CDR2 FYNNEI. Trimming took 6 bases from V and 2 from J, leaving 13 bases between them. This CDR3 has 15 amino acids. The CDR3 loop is CASRILGSNTGELFF. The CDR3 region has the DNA TGTGCCAGCAGAATCCTCGGGAGTAACACCGGGGAGCTGTTTTTT.

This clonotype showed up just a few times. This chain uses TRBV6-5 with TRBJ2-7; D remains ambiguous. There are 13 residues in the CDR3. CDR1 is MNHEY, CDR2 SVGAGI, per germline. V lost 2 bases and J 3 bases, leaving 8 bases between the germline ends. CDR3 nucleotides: TGTGCCAGCAGTTACGCACGAGGCTACGAGCAGTACTTC. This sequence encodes CASSYARGYEQYF.

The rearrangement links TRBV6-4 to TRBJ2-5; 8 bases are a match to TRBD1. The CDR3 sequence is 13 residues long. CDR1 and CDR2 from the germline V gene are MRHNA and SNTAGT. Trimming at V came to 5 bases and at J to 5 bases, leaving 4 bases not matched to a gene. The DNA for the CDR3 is TGTGCCAGCAGTTCAAACAGGGGGGAGACCCAGTACTTC. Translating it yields CASSSNRGETQYF.

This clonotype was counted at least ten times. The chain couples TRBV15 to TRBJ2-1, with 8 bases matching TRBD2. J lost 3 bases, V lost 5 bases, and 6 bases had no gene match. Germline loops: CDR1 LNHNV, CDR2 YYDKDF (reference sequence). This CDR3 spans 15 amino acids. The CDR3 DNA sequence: TGTGCCACCAGCGGCGACGGGGGGGGCTACAATGAGCAGTTCTTC. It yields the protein CATSGDGGGYNEQFF.

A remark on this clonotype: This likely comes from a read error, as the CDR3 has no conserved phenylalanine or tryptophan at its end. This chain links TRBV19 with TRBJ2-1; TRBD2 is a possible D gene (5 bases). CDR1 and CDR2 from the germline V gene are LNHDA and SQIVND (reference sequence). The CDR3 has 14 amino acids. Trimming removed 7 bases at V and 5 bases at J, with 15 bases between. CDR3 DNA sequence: TGTGCCAGTACCCTAGGGCCGGGGAACAATGAGCAGTTCTCC. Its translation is CASTLGPGNNEQFS.

The CDR3 bases are TGTGCCAGTAGTATCCAGGGGGGAGGTGGCTACACCTTC. This codes for CASSIQGGGGYTF. This chain connects TRBV19 to TRBJ1-2; 7 positions agree with TRBD1. The V gene end was trimmed by 3 bases and the J gene end by 7 bases; junction bases not matched to a gene: 5. The CDR3 runs 13 residues. The germline V gene encodes CDR1 LNHDA and CDR2 SQIVND (reference sequence).

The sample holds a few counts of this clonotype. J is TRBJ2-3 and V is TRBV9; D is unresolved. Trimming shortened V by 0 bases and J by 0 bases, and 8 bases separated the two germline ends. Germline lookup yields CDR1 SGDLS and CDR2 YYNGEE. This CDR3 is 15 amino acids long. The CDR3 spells CASSVVATSTDTQYF. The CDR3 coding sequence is TGTGCCAGCAGCGTAGTGGCCACTAGCACAGATACGCAGTATTTT.

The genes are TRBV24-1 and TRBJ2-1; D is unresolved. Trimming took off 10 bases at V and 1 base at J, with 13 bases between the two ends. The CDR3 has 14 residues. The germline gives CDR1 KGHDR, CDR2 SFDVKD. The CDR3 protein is CATSRGGSYNEQFF. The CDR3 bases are TGTGCCACGTCTCGAGGTGGTTCCTACAATGAGCAGTTCTTC.

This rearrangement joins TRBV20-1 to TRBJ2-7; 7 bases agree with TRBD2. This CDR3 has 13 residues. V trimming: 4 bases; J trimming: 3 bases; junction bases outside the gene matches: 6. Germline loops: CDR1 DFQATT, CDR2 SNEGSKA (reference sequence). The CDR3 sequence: CSAIVGEGYEQYF. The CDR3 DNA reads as TGCAGTGCTATAGTGGGGGAGGGCTACGAGCAGTACTTC.

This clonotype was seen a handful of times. CDR3 region: CSAKGQGIFYEQYF. The CDR3 coding sequence is TGCAGCGCAAAAGGACAGGGTATCTTCTACGAGCAGTACTTC. The V call is TRBV20-1, the J call TRBJ2-7, with TRBD1 matching 8 bases. The CDR3 covers 14 residues. Germline values: CDR1 DFQATT, CDR2 SNEGSKA (reference sequence).

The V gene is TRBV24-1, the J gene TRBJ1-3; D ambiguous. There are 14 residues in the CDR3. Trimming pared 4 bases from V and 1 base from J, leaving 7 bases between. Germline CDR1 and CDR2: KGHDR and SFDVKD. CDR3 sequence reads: CATSDPASGNTIYF. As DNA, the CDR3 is TGTGCCACCAGTGACCCCGCGTCTGGAAACACCATATATTTT.

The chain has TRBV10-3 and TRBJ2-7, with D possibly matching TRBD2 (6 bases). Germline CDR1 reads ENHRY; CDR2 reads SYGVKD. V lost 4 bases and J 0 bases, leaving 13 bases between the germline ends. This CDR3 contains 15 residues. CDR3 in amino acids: CAISVGGRGSYEQYF. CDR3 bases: TGTGCCATCAGTGTGGGAGGTAGGGGCTCCTACGAGCAGTACTTC.

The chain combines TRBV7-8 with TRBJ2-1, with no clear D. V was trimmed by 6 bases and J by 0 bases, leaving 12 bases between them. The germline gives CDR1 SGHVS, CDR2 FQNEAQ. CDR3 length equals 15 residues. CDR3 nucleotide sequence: TGTGCCAGCAGACCTACGCTGAGCTCCTACAATGAGCAGTTCTTC. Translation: CASRPTLSSYNEQFF.

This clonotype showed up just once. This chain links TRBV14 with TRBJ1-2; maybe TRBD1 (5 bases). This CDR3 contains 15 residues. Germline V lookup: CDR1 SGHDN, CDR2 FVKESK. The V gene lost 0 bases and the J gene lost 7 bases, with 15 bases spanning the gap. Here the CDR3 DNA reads TGTGCCAGCAGCCAAGATCACGGGACGGGTAGTGGCTACACCTTC. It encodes CASSQDHGTGSGYTF. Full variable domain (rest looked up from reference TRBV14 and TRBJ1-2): EAGVTQFPSHSVIEKGQTVTLRCDPISGHDNLYWYRRVMGKEIKFLLHFVKESKQDESGMPNNRFLAERTGGTYSTLKVQPAELEDSGVYFCASSQDHGTGSGYTFGSGTRLTVV.

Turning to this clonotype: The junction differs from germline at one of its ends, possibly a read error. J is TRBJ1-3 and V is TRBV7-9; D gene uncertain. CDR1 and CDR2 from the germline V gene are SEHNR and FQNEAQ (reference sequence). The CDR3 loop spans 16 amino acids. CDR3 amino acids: CASSLGQAISGNTIYF. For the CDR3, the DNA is TGTGCCAGCAGTTTAGGTCAGGCGATCTCTGGAAACACCATATATTTT.

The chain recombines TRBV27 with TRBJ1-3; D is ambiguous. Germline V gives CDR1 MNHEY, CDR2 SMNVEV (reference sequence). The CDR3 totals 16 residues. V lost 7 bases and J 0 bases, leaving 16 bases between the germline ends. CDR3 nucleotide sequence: TGTGCCAGCATGGTAGCGACTAGCGCCTCTGGAAACACCATATATTTT. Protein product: CASMVATSASGNTIYF.

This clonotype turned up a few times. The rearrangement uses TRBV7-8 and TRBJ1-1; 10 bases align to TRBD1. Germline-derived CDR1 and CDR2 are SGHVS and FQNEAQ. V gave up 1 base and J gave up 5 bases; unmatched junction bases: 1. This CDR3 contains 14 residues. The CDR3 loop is CASSLGDRGTEAFF. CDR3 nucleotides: TGTGCCAGCAGCTTAGGGGACAGGGGAACTGAAGCTTTCTTT.

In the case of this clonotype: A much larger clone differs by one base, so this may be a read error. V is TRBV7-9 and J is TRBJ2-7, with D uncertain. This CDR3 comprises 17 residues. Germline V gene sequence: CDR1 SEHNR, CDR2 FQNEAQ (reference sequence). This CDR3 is CASSQEPSQLPSYEQYF. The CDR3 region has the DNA TGCGCCAGCAGCCAAGAACCGTCTCAACTCCCCTCCTACGAGCAGTACTTC. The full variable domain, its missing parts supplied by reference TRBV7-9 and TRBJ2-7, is DTGVSQNPRHKITKRGQNVTFRCDPISEHNRLYWYRQTLGQGPEFLTYFQNEAQLEKSRLLSDRFSAERPKGSFSTLEIQRTEQGDSAMYLCASSQEPSQLPSYEQYFGPGTRLTVT.

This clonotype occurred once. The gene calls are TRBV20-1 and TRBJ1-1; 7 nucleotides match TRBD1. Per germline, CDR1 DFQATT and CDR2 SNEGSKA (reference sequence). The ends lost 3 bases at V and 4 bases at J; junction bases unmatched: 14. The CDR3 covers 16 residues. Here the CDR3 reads CSARISYRGGSTEAFF. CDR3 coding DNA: TGCAGTGCTAGGATTAGCTACAGGGGTGGGAGCACTGAAGCTTTCTTT.

CDR3 bases: TGCGCCAGCAGCTTGACAGCAGATTCACCCCTCCACTTT. It encodes CASSLTADSPLHF. The chain links TRBV5-1 to TRBJ1-6; D is uncertain. The CDR3 consists of 13 residues. The germline CDR1 and CDR2 sequences are SGHRS and YFSETQ. V was cut by 1 base and J by 8 bases, with 7 bases left in between.

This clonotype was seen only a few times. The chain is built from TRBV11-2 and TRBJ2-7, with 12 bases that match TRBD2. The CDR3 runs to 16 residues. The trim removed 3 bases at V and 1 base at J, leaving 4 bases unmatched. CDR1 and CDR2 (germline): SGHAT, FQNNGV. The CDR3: CASSLGGLAGSYEQYF. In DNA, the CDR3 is TGTGCCAGCAGCTTGGGAGGACTAGCGGGGTCCTACGAGCAGTACTTC.

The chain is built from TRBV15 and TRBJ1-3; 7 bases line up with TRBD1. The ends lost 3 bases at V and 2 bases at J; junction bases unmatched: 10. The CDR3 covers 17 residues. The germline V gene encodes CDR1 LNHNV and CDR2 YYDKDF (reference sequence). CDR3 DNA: TGTGCCACCAGCAGCAACCGACAGGGCGTCACTGGAAACACCATATATTTT. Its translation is CATSSNRQGVTGNTIYF.

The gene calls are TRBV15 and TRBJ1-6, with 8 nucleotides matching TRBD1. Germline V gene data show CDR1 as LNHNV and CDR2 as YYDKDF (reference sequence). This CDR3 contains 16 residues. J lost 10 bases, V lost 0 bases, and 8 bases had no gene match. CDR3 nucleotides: TGTGCCACCAGCAGAGATCCCAGTACAGGGGGGTCACCCCTCCACTTT. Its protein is CATSRDPSTGGSPLHF. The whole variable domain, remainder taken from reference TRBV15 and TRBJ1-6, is DAMVIQNPRYQVTQFGKPVTLSCSQTLNHNVMYWYQQKSSQAPKLLFHYYDKDFNNEADTPDNFQSRRPNTSFCFLDIRSPGLGDTAMYLCATSRDPSTGGSPLHFGNGTRLTVT.

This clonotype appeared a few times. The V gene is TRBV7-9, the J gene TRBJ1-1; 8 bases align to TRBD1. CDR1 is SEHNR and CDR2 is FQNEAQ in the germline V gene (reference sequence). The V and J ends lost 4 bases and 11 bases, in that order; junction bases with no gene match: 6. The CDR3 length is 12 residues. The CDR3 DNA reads TGTGCCAGCAGCTGGACAGGGAACGGGGCTTTCTTT. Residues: CASSWTGNGAFF.